The 9 T cell receptor beta chains given below trace back to one sample, sequenced in a study of OX40 agonist ivuxolimab in advanced cancers. Clones were sequenced by immunoSEQ multiplex PCR, and TCRdb holds only the in-frame ones, with some missing. This table holds more than 10,000 clones, 75% to 90% found once. The material sequenced was CD4+ or CD8+ T cells sorted from blood, taken in a trial of the OX40 agonist ivuxolimab. These receptors were obtained from an adult with an advanced solid tumor such as melanoma, head and neck, liver or kidney cancer.

The table lists this clone with a few counts. Here the CDR3 reads CASSLTLASSYNEQFF. The DNA of the CDR3 is TGTGCCAGCAGCTTGACACTGGCGAGCTCCTACAATGAGCAGTTCTTC. This chain joins TRBV7-3 and TRBJ2-1; D gene uncertain. The germline CDR1 and CDR2 sequences are SGHTA and FQGTGA. V lost 3 bases to trimming and J lost 0 bases, with 12 bases between them. This CDR3 spans 16 amino acids.

This clone was recorded once. The gene calls are TRBV10-2 and TRBJ1-2; TRBD1 is a possible D gene (6 bases). V lost 6 bases and J 2 bases, leaving 10 bases between the germline ends. This CDR3 has 13 amino acids. Germline loops: CDR1 WSHSY, CDR2 SAAADI. CDR3 DNA sequence: TGCGCCAGCAGGGACAGCGGCAACTATGGCTACACCTTC. As protein: CASRDSGNYGYTF.

The chain employs TRBV7-3 and TRBJ2-6, with a weak D call TRBD1 (7 bases). V was cut by 0 bases and J by 2 bases, with 14 bases left in between. Germline lookup yields CDR1 SGHTA and CDR2 FQGTGA. CDR3 length equals 18 residues. The CDR3, as DNA: TGTGCCAGCAGCTTAACCAACCCAGGGGGGCCTGGGGCCAACGTCCTGACTTTC. This sequence encodes CASSLTNPGGPGANVLTF.

The gene calls are TRBV7-3 and TRBJ2-2; D unclear. V lost 1 base and J 6 bases, leaving 6 bases between the germline ends. CDR1 and CDR2 from the germline V gene are SGHTA and FQGTGA. This CDR3 is built from 13 residues. This CDR3 is CASSLMGPGELFF. DNA of the CDR3: TGTGCCAGCAGCTTAATGGGTCCCGGGGAGCTGTTTTTT.

The CDR3 DNA reads as TGTGCCAGCAGCAAACTAGCGGGAGGGAACGAGCAGTACTTC. Translation gives CASSKLAGGNEQYF. The chain has TRBV9 and TRBJ2-7, with TRBD2 matching over 13 bases. Germline V gene sequence: CDR1 SGDLS, CDR2 YYNGEE. With 4 bases clipped from V and 5 bases from J, the junction kept 3 bases outside the gene matches. CDR3 length: 14 amino acids.

The CDR3 DNA reads as TGTGCCAGCAGTGACGGACATAATTCTGGCTACACCTTC. This sequence encodes CASSDGHNSGYTF. The chain joins TRBV27 to TRBJ1-2; D perhaps matches TRBD1 (5 bases). Germline loops: CDR1 MNHEY, CDR2 SMNVEV (reference sequence). The CDR3 is 13 residues long. V was cut by 5 bases and J by 7 bases, with 14 bases left in between.

CDR3 region: CASSFEGGIGGYTF. Here the CDR3 DNA reads TGTGCCAGCAGTTTCGAGGGAGGGATCGGTGGCTACACCTTC. The gene calls are TRBV27 and TRBJ1-2; D unresolved. Germline values: CDR1 MNHEY, CDR2 SMNVEV (reference sequence). The V end lost 3 bases, the J end lost 7 bases, and 15 bases lay between the germline ends. This CDR3 has 14 residues.

This chain uses TRBV5-5 with TRBJ2-5; 10 bases are a match to TRBD2. This CDR3 has 16 residues. The V and J ends lost 1 base and 0 bases, in that order; junction bases with no gene match: 3. Per germline, CDR1 SGHKS and CDR2 YYEKEE (reference sequence). CDR3 in amino acids: CASSLQLAGYQETQYF. As DNA, the CDR3 is TGTGCCAGCAGCTTGCAACTAGCGGGGTACCAAGAGACCCAGTACTTC.

This chain uses TRBV19 with TRBJ2-1, with TRBD2 matching 8 bases. CDR1 LNHDA and CDR2 SQIVND come from the germline V gene (reference sequence). J gave up 8 bases and V 3 bases, and 6 bases lay outside the gene matches. The CDR3 has 14 residues. The CDR3 spells CASSMAGGWDEQFF. Written as DNA, the CDR3 is TGTGCCAGTAGTATGGCGGGGGGTTGGGATGAGCAGTTCTTC.